The rows below give T cell receptor beta chains drawn from one sample of a study of beta chain features in type 1 diabetes. Generated by immunoSEQ multiplex PCR, the TCRdb table keeps only in-frame clones and is missing some. The table includes 600,000 to 700,000 clones, under 15% detected once. Material: naive CD4+ T cells from blood. All receptors come from a man aged 25-45 years with type 1 diabetes. Each CDR3 is given with its conserved first and last residue. The order of the fields is D gene, clone size, V gene, J gene, CDR3 DNA, CDR3 protein. The D gene is left open where the match is weak. Where a row states a size, it is once, few, many or the class of an expanded clone; other rows omit it.

D gene: TRBD1
clone size: few
V gene: TRBV28
J gene: TRBJ2-5
CDR3 DNA: TGTGCCAGCAGTCCTCTACCGGGACAGGGTGGCCCGGAGACCCAGTACTTC
CDR3 protein: CASSPLPGQGGPETQYF

D gene: TRBD1
clone size: -
V gene: TRBV11-3
J gene: TRBJ2-5
CDR3 DNA: TGTGCCAGCAGGAGACAGGGCCAAGAGACCCAGTACTTC
CDR3 protein: CASRRQGQETQYF

D gene: -
clone size: -
V gene: TRBV6-1
J gene: TRBJ1-5
CDR3 DNA: TGTGCCAGCAGCTCAGGACGGGGGAGCAATCAGCCCCAGCATTTT
CDR3 protein: CASSSGRGSNQPQHF

D gene: -
clone size: few
V gene: TRBV27
J gene: TRBJ2-7
CDR3 DNA: TGTGCCAGCAGTTTATCGGGGGTGGGCGGATCCTACGAGCAGTACTTC
CDR3 protein: CASSLSGVGGSYEQYF

D gene: -
clone size: -
V gene: TRBV19
J gene: TRBJ1-6
CDR3 DNA: TGTGCCAGTAGCTCCCGGTCACAGGGTGATTCACCCCTCCACTTT
CDR3 protein: CASSSRSQGDSPLHF

D gene: TRBD1
clone size: few
V gene: TRBV19
J gene: TRBJ1-5
CDR3 DNA: TGTGCCAGTACCGAACAGGGGCCGAATCAGCCCCAGCATTTT
CDR3 protein: CASTEQGPNQPQHF

D gene: -
clone size: -
V gene: TRBV28
J gene: TRBJ2-3
CDR3 DNA: TGTGCCAGCAGTTTCTCCGCCGGCACAGATACGCAGTATTTT
CDR3 protein: CASSFSAGTDTQYF

D gene: -
clone size: -
V gene: TRBV2
J gene: TRBJ2-3
CDR3 DNA: TGTGCCAGCAGTGAAGCGGGACCCGGGCTGGGGGATACGCAGTATTTT
CDR3 protein: CASSEAGPGLGDTQYF

D gene: TRBD2
clone size: few
V gene: TRBV6-5
J gene: TRBJ2-7
CDR3 DNA: TGTGCCAGCAGACGGACTAGCGGGGGGGCGAACGAGCAGTACTTC
CDR3 protein: CASRRTSGGANEQYF

D gene: -
clone size: few
V gene: TRBV4-3
J gene: TRBJ2-6
CDR3 DNA: TGCGCCAGCAGCCAAAAGGTGGGAAGCTCTGGGGCCAACGTCCTGACTTTC
CDR3 protein: CASSQKVGSSGANVLTF

D gene: -
clone size: -
V gene: TRBV6-5
J gene: TRBJ2-1
CDR3 DNA: TGTGCCAGCAGTTACCCGATCGACGAGTTCAATGAGCAGTTCTTC
CDR3 protein: CASSYPIDEFNEQFF

D gene: -
clone size: -
V gene: TRBV5-4
J gene: TRBJ2-7
CDR3 DNA: TGTGCCAGCAGCTTGGCCTCCGAGCAGTACTTC
CDR3 protein: CASSLASEQYF

D gene: TRBD1
clone size: few
V gene: TRBV28
J gene: TRBJ1-5
CDR3 DNA: TGTGCCAGCAGTTCGCCCGGACAGGGAGGACCTCAGCCCCAGCATTTT
CDR3 protein: CASSSPGQGGPQPQHF

D gene: -
clone size: few
V gene: TRBV29-1
J gene: TRBJ2-2
CDR3 DNA: TGCAGCGTTGCAGGTCTCGCGAACACCGGGGAGCTGTTTTTT
CDR3 protein: CSVAGLANTGELFF

D gene: TRBD2
clone size: -
V gene: TRBV6-5
J gene: TRBJ2-1
CDR3 DNA: TGTGCCAGCAGTTACTCGGGGAGGGGTTCCTACAATGAGCAGTTCTTC
CDR3 protein: CASSYSGRGSYNEQFF

D gene: -
clone size: -
V gene: TRBV5-1
J gene: TRBJ2-2
CDR3 DNA: TGCGCCAGCAGCTTTGCGGGCGCCGGGGAGCTGTTTTTT
CDR3 protein: CASSFAGAGELFF

D gene: -
clone size: few
V gene: TRBV5-1
J gene: TRBJ2-5
CDR3 DNA: TGCGCCAGCAGCTTCAACACTCTGGGGGAGACCCAGTACTTC
CDR3 protein: CASSFNTLGETQYF

D gene: TRBD1
clone size: few
V gene: TRBV9
J gene: TRBJ2-7
CDR3 DNA: TGTGCCAGCAGTGCCTCGGACAGGTCGAACGAGCAGTACTTC
CDR3 protein: CASSASDRSNEQYF

D gene: -
clone size: -
V gene: TRBV27
J gene: TRBJ2-2
CDR3 DNA: TGTGCCAGCAGTTTATCGGGCAGGGGAAGGGGGAACACCGGGGAGCTGTTTTTT
CDR3 protein: CASSLSGRGRGNTGELFF

D gene: -
clone size: few
V gene: TRBV10-3
J gene: TRBJ1-6
CDR3 DNA: TGTGCCATCAGTGGCGAGAATTCACCCCTCCACTTT
CDR3 protein: CAISGENSPLHF

D gene: TRBD1
clone size: few
V gene: TRBV6-6
J gene: TRBJ2-7
CDR3 DNA: TGTGCCAGCAGTAATCCCCCGGGACAGGGGGCTCGGGAGCAGTACTTC
CDR3 protein: CASSNPPGQGAREQYF

D gene: -
clone size: -
V gene: TRBV30
J gene: TRBJ1-6
CDR3 DNA: TGTGCCTGGAGTTCTGGGCAGGGAGTAGCACCCCTCCACTTT
CDR3 protein: CAWSSGQGVAPLHF

D gene: TRBD2
clone size: few
V gene: TRBV7-3
J gene: TRBJ2-6
CDR3 DNA: TGTGCCAGCAGCTTAGGGGGACTACCCTCGGCCAACGTCCTGACTTTC
CDR3 protein: CASSLGGLPSANVLTF

D gene: -
clone size: few
V gene: TRBV14
J gene: TRBJ2-7
CDR3 DNA: TGTGCCAGCAGCCAACTAGGGGTAACCTACGAGCAGTACTTC
CDR3 protein: CASSQLGVTYEQYF

D gene: -
clone size: few
V gene: TRBV29-1
J gene: TRBJ2-5
CDR3 DNA: TGCAGCGACAGACCGGTGGACGAGACCCAGTACTTC
CDR3 protein: CSDRPVDETQYF

D gene: -
clone size: -
V gene: TRBV7-7
J gene: TRBJ2-3
CDR3 DNA: TGTGCCAGCAGTTCTGGGGCCTCATCCACAGATACGCAGTATTTT
CDR3 protein: CASSSGASSTDTQYF

D gene: -
clone size: -
V gene: TRBV11-2
J gene: TRBJ1-2
CDR3 DNA: TGTGCCAGCAGCTCGGGCAGGGACTATGGCTACACCTTC
CDR3 protein: CASSSGRDYGYTF

D gene: -
clone size: few
V gene: TRBV5-4
J gene: TRBJ1-2
CDR3 DNA: TGTGCCAGCAGCGGGGTAAACTATGGCTACACCTTC
CDR3 protein: CASSGVNYGYTF

D gene: TRBD1
clone size: -
V gene: TRBV5-1
J gene: TRBJ2-1
CDR3 DNA: TGCGCCAGCAGTTTCCGACAGGGCCACTACAATGAGCAGTTCTTC
CDR3 protein: CASSFRQGHYNEQFF

D gene: -
clone size: -
V gene: TRBV19
J gene: TRBJ2-7
CDR3 DNA: TGTGCCAGTAGTATTCAGACAGGACCCTACGAGCAGTACTTC
CDR3 protein: CASSIQTGPYEQYF

D gene: -
clone size: -
V gene: TRBV7-9
J gene: TRBJ1-1
CDR3 DNA: TGTGCCAGCAGCTCCGTTGCTGAAGCTTTCTTT
CDR3 protein: CASSSVAEAFF

D gene: TRBD1
clone size: few
V gene: TRBV5-1
J gene: TRBJ2-2
CDR3 DNA: TGCGCCAGCAGCTTCGGGGACAGAAGAAACACCGGGGAGCTGTTTTTT
CDR3 protein: CASSFGDRRNTGELFF

D gene: -
clone size: -
V gene: TRBV13
J gene: TRBJ2-7
CDR3 DNA: TGTGCCAGCAGGCCAAGCTCGGGGGCCCCGAGCTCCTACGAGCAGTACTTC
CDR3 protein: CASRPSSGAPSSYEQYF

D gene: TRBD1
clone size: few
V gene: TRBV4-3
J gene: TRBJ2-7
CDR3 DNA: TGCGCCAGCAGCCAGAGGGAAGGGACAGGGGACGAGCAGTACTTC
CDR3 protein: CASSQREGTGDEQYF

D gene: -
clone size: few
V gene: TRBV6-5
J gene: TRBJ1-1
CDR3 DNA: TGTGCCGTCGGTTTGATGGCCACTGAAGCTTTCTTT
CDR3 protein: CAVGLMATEAFF

D gene: -
clone size: -
V gene: TRBV6-5
J gene: TRBJ2-7
CDR3 DNA: TGTGCCAGCAGTTACTCAGGCAGGGCCAACGAGCAGTACTTC
CDR3 protein: CASSYSGRANEQYF

D gene: TRBD2
clone size: -
V gene: TRBV13
J gene: TRBJ2-3
CDR3 DNA: TGTGCCAGCAGCTTCTCCTACGGGGGGGGCACAGATACGCAGTATTTT
CDR3 protein: CASSFSYGGGTDTQYF

D gene: TRBD1
clone size: few
V gene: TRBV2
J gene: TRBJ1-2
CDR3 DNA: TGTGCCAGCGCGCGGGACAGGCTCTATGGCTACACCTTC
CDR3 protein: CASARDRLYGYTF

D gene: -
clone size: -
V gene: TRBV6-1
J gene: TRBJ1-4
CDR3 DNA: TGTGCCAGCAGGGGTGGGGCGGCAACTAATGAAAAACTGTTTTTT
CDR3 protein: CASRGGAATNEKLFF

D gene: -
clone size: few
V gene: TRBV6-6
J gene: TRBJ2-2
CDR3 DNA: TGTGCCAGCAGTTACTCGGGCAGGGCCACCGGGGAGCTGTTTTTT
CDR3 protein: CASSYSGRATGELFF

D gene: -
clone size: -
V gene: TRBV12-5
J gene: TRBJ1-2
CDR3 DNA: TGTGCTAGTGCCTCCGGGACACTCTATGGCTACACCTTC
CDR3 protein: CASASGTLYGYTF

D gene: TRBD1
clone size: few
V gene: TRBV7-2
J gene: TRBJ2-1
CDR3 DNA: TGTGCCAGCAGCATACAGGGGAATGAGCAGTTCTTC
CDR3 protein: CASSIQGNEQFF

D gene: -
clone size: few
V gene: TRBV19
J gene: TRBJ1-1
CDR3 DNA: TGTGCCAGTAGTATAGATGCACAGTGGAACTCTGAAGCTTTCTTT
CDR3 protein: CASSIDAQWNSEAFF

D gene: -
clone size: few
V gene: TRBV6-5
J gene: TRBJ2-2
CDR3 DNA: TGTGCCAGCAGTTACTCGCCCGGGGCGAACACCGGGGAGCTGTTTTTT
CDR3 protein: CASSYSPGANTGELFF

D gene: -
clone size: -
V gene: TRBV18
J gene: TRBJ2-1
CDR3 DNA: TGTGCCAGCTCACCACCTCAGGCAGGGGTCTACAATGAGCAGTTCTTC
CDR3 protein: CASSPPQAGVYNEQFF

D gene: TRBD2
clone size: -
V gene: TRBV10-3
J gene: TRBJ2-1
CDR3 DNA: TGTGCCATCAGAGGACTAGCGGATGGGGAGCAGTTCTTC
CDR3 protein: CAIRGLADGEQFF

D gene: -
clone size: -
V gene: TRBV5-1
J gene: TRBJ2-5
CDR3 DNA: TGCGCCAGCAGCTCGACTACAGGGACCCAGGGAGAGACCCAGTACTTC
CDR3 protein: CASSSTTGTQGETQYF

D gene: TRBD1
clone size: -
V gene: TRBV7-9
J gene: TRBJ1-6
CDR3 DNA: TGTGCCAGCAGCCTTCAGGGGGCAGATTCACCCCTCCACTTT
CDR3 protein: CASSLQGADSPLHF

D gene: TRBD1
clone size: few
V gene: TRBV30
J gene: TRBJ2-7
CDR3 DNA: TGTGCCTGGAGTGCTCCCGGGACAGTGAGCTACGAGCAGTACTTC
CDR3 protein: CAWSAPGTVSYEQYF

D gene: -
clone size: -
V gene: TRBV29-1
J gene: TRBJ2-1
CDR3 DNA: TGCAGCGTGAGGGGGGGCTATGAGCAGTTCTTC
CDR3 protein: CSVRGGYEQFF

D gene: TRBD1
clone size: -
V gene: TRBV2
J gene: TRBJ2-7
CDR3 DNA: TGTGCCAGCAGGGACAGGGGCTACGAGCAGTACTTC
CDR3 protein: CASRDRGYEQYF

D gene: TRBD1
clone size: few
V gene: TRBV6-6
J gene: TRBJ2-3
CDR3 DNA: TGTGCCAGCAGCGACCCACTGGGACAGAACACAGATACGCAGTATTTT
CDR3 protein: CASSDPLGQNTDTQYF